Listed here are 21 T cell receptor beta chains from one sample, sequenced in a study of T cell changes during pregnancy in multiple sclerosis. Repertoires were generated with immunoSEQ multiplex PCR, while TCRdb's copy carries only in-frame clones and drops some. The data contain 70,000 to 80,000 clones, around nine tenths of them seen just once; the ten biggest clones take up approximately 3.3%. The sample consisted of peripheral blood, taken before pregnancy. These receptors were taken from a female donor with multiple sclerosis, enrolled in a pregnancy study.

The rearrangement joins TRBV4-3 to TRBJ1-1; D unclear. CDR3 length equals 15 residues. In germline, CDR1 is LGHNA, CDR2 YSLEER. The V end was cut by 0 bases, the J end by 1 base, with 9 bases between. CDR3 in amino acids: CASSQESGRNTEAFF. CDR3 nucleotide sequence: TGCGCCAGCAGCCAAGAATCAGGCAGGAACACTGAAGCTTTCTTT.

The CDR3 spells CASSRERTGFNEQFF. Here the CDR3 DNA reads TGTGCCAGCAGCCGCGAGAGGACAGGCTTCAATGAGCAGTTCTTC. V and J are TRBV5-4 and TRBJ2-1; TRBD1 agrees at 7 bases. The CDR3 consists of 15 residues. Per the germline V gene, CDR1 is SGHNT and CDR2 is YYREEE (reference sequence). V was pared by 4 bases and J by 6 bases, with 10 bases of the junction left unmatched. The variable domain in full, with the rest retrieved from reference TRBV5-4 and TRBJ2-1, is ETGVTQSPTHLIKTRGQQVTLRCSSQSGHNTVSWYQQALGQGPQFIFQYYREEENGRGNFPPRFSGLQFPNYSSELNVNALELDDSALYLCASSRERTGFNEQFFGPGTRLTVL.

The chain carries TRBV2 and TRBJ2-5; D not certain. CDR3 length equals 13 residues. V was pared by 4 bases and J by 2 bases, with 8 bases between. The germline CDR1 and CDR2 sequences are SNHLY and FYNNEI. CDR3 nucleotides: TGTGCCAGCAGTGGAGACACACAAGAGACCCAGTACTTC. It codes for CASSGDTQETQYF.

The gene calls are TRBV7-9 and TRBJ1-2; 8 bases map to TRBD1. Germline V gene data show CDR1 as SEHNR and CDR2 as FQNEAQ (reference sequence). Germline trimming cut 6 bases from V and 11 bases from J; bases unmatched to any gene: 20. The CDR3 is made up of 16 amino acids. CDR3 nucleotide sequence: TGTGCCAGCAGTTCTACCGCCGGGCAGGGGGCAAAGGGTTACACCTTC. It yields the protein CASSSTAGQGAKGYTF.

The rearrangement joins TRBV11-2 to TRBJ1-2; a possible D gene is TRBD1 (6 bases). Deletions cut 1 base from V and 4 bases from J, with 16 bases between. Germline CDR1 reads SGHAT; CDR2 reads FQNNGV. The CDR3 has 16 amino acids. The CDR3 sequence is CASSLAPGGGPYGYTF. The CDR3 DNA reads TGTGCCAGCAGCTTAGCCCCGGGGGGGGGCCCCTATGGCTACACCTTC.

V is TRBV5-1 and J is TRBJ1-1; 7 bases agree with TRBD1. Per germline, CDR1 SGHRS and CDR2 YFSETQ. J lost 1 base, V lost 3 bases, and 9 bases had no gene match. This CDR3 spans 16 amino acids. CDR3 residues: CASSSHRGGGNTEAFF. The CDR3 nucleotides are TGCGCCAGCAGCTCACACAGGGGAGGCGGGAACACTGAAGCTTTCTTT.

The chain couples TRBV7-7 to TRBJ1-3; the D is unclear. The V end lost 4 bases, the J end lost 3 bases, and 7 bases lay between the germline ends. The germline V gene encodes CDR1 SSHAT and CDR2 FNYEAQ (reference sequence). This CDR3 spans 13 amino acids. CDR3 sequence: CASSSAVGNTIYF. The CDR3 bases are TGTGCCAGCAGCTCCGCAGTTGGAAACACCATATATTTT.

The chain combines TRBV2 with TRBJ2-1; the match to TRBD2 covers 8 bases. With 7 bases clipped from V and 8 bases from J, the junction kept 10 bases outside the gene matches. The CDR3 has 14 residues. The germline V gene has CDR1 SNHLY and CDR2 FYNNEI. The DNA of the CDR3 is TGTGCCAGCATGGTGAGCGGGAGTACGGATGAGCAGTTCTTC. This gives the protein CASMVSGSTDEQFF.

The rearrangement joins TRBV4-1 to TRBJ2-5; possible D gene TRBD1, 6 bases. This CDR3 contains 17 residues. The V gene's germline CDR1 is MGHRA and CDR2 YSYEKL. V was pared by 3 bases and J by 2 bases, with 19 bases between. The chain's CDR3 is CASSQGYGTHPQETQYF. CDR3 nucleotides: TGCGCCAGCAGCCAGGGATATGGGACACATCCACAAGAGACCCAGTACTTC.

This rearrangement joins TRBV5-1 to TRBJ2-1, with TRBD2 identical over 7 bases. This CDR3 contains 16 residues. V lost 2 bases to trimming and J lost 10 bases; unmatched junction nucleotides: 15. CDR1 is SGHRS, CDR2 YFSETQ, per germline. The chain's CDR3 is CASSLKRDAAAGEQFF. CDR3 sequence (DNA): TGCGCCAGCAGCTTAAAGCGGGATGCAGCAGCCGGGGAGCAGTTCTTC.

This sequence joins TRBV4-3 and TRBJ1-1, with D unclear. V lost 0 bases, J lost 3 bases, and 14 bases lay in between. Germline lookup yields CDR1 LGHNA and CDR2 YSLEER. The CDR3 is made up of 16 amino acids. In nucleotides, the CDR3 is TGCGCCAGCAGCCAAGATATAGGAACAGCAGACACTGAAGCTTTCTTT. It translates to CASSQDIGTADTEAFF.

The chain links TRBV11-2 to TRBJ1-1; D unclear. Germline CDR1 and CDR2: SGHAT and FQNNGV. The V end was cut by 0 bases, the J end by 1 base, with 15 bases between. CDR3 length equals 17 residues. This CDR3 is CASSLDSAPRRNTEAFF. The DNA for the CDR3 is TGTGCCAGCAGCTTAGATTCGGCCCCCCGGAGGAACACTGAAGCTTTCTTT.

The chain is built from TRBV29-1 and TRBJ1-5; TRBD1 might be the D (6 bases). The ends were cut back, 4 bases at V and 5 bases at J, with 12 bases in the middle. CDR1 is SQVTM, CDR2 ANQGSEA, per germline. There are 13 residues in the CDR3. DNA of the CDR3: TGCAGCGTTGCAGGGGCATTGGATCAGCCCCAGCATTTT. This sequence encodes CSVAGALDQPQHF.

The V gene is TRBV7-9, the J gene TRBJ2-1, with 8 bases that match TRBD2. V was clipped by 5 bases and J by 5 bases; unmatched bases: 8. The CDR3 spans 15 residues. Germline values: CDR1 SEHNR, CDR2 FQNEAQ (reference sequence). As DNA, the CDR3 is TGTGCCAGCAGCCCCGGAGTAGCGGGAAACAATGAGCAGTTCTTC. Its translation: CASSPGVAGNNEQFF.

The gene calls are TRBV7-2 and TRBJ1-3; 12 positions match TRBD1. The CDR3 sequence is 16 residues long. Germline V gene lookup returns CDR1 SGHTA and CDR2 FQGNSA. V trimming: 3 bases; J trimming: 4 bases; junction bases outside the gene matches: 4. CDR3 loop: CASSLGQGASGNTIYF. DNA for the CDR3: TGTGCCAGCAGCTTGGGACAGGGGGCCTCGGGAAACACCATATATTTT.

This clone was seen a single time. The V gene is TRBV11-2, the J gene TRBJ2-2, with D possibly TRBD1 on 6 matching bases. The length of the CDR3 is 14 residues. Germline V gene sequence: CDR1 SGHAT, CDR2 FQNNGV. Trimming pared 7 bases from V and 1 base from J, leaving 10 bases between. This CDR3 reads CASTPQGNTGELFF. The DNA of the CDR3 is TGTGCCAGCACCCCACAGGGGAACACCGGGGAGCTGTTTTTT.

The V and J genes are TRBV5-8 and TRBJ2-1; D unresolved. This CDR3 region has 13 residues. CDR1 SGHTS and CDR2 YDEGEE come from the germline V gene. V was cut by 4 bases and J by 6 bases, with 11 bases left in between. CDR3 nucleotide sequence: TGTGCCAGCAGCCTTCTCGGTGGCAATGAGCAGTTCTTC. Protein product: CASSLLGGNEQFF.

This chain joins TRBV2 and TRBJ2-3, with 10 nucleotides matching TRBD2. The CDR3 loop spans 14 amino acids. Germline CDR1 is SNHLY and CDR2 is FYNNEI. V was clipped by 3 bases and J by 5 bases; unmatched bases: 2. CDR3: CASSDPSGGDTQYF. CDR3 coding DNA: TGTGCCAGCAGTGACCCTAGCGGGGGAGATACGCAGTATTTT.

The rearrangement links TRBV9 to TRBJ2-1, with TRBD1 as a possible D gene (6 bases). The germline CDR1 and CDR2 sequences are SGDLS and YYNGEE. V was clipped by 2 bases and J by 0 bases, with 9 bases between them. The CDR3 consists of 15 residues. CDR3 region: CASSVTGFSYNEQFF. In nucleotides, the CDR3 is TGTGCCAGCAGCGTTACAGGGTTCTCCTACAATGAGCAGTTCTTC.

The chain carries TRBV10-3 and TRBJ2-7; D remains ambiguous. V lost 3 bases to trimming and J lost 7 bases, with 22 bases between them. Germline values: CDR1 ENHRY, CDR2 SYGVKD. This CDR3 spans 16 amino acids. DNA of the CDR3: TGTGCCATCAGTGATCCCGATCGCAGAGGCTCGGGTGAGCAGTACTTC. This translates into CAISDPDRRGSGEQYF.

The V gene is TRBV19, the J gene TRBJ1-2, with a tentative D call TRBD1 (6 bases). V lost 6 bases, J lost 8 bases, and 16 bases lay in between. Per germline, CDR1 LNHDA and CDR2 SQIVND (reference sequence). This CDR3 has 13 residues. CDR3 nucleotides: TGTGCCAGTAGCTCACAGGGCTCGCGAGGCTACACCTTC. Translation: CASSSQGSRGYTF. The whole variable domain, remainder taken from reference TRBV19 and TRBJ1-2, is DGGITQSPKYLFRKEGQNVTLSCEQNLNHDAMYWYRQDPGQGLRLIYYSQIVNDFQKGDIAEGYSVSREKKESFPLTVTSAQKNPTAFYLCASSSQGSRGYTFGSGTRLTVV.